This T cell receptor (beta chain) stems from a study of siplizumab effects on memory and regulatory T cells. Study results and limitations: Memory cells seemed less diverse than naive T cells, which also seemed major contributors to the alloresponse. Siplizumab significantly decreased alloreactive sequences from unstimulated CD4+ memory cells.

About this clone: Its antigen is undetermined.

For every sample, 75,000 to 100,000 TCR templates were assayed. Generated by immunoSEQ multiplex PCR, the TCRdb table keeps only in-frame clones and is missing some. The repertoire has 100,000 or so clones, approximately 92% of them found once; the top ten carry roughly 2.7%. There are 16 residues in the CDR3. Germline V gene sequence: CDR1 SGHDT, CDR2 YYEEEE. Trimming took 1 base from V and 7 from J, leaving 21 bases between them. This chain uses TRBV5-6 with TRBJ2-7; TRBD2 is a possible D gene (5 bases). Material for sequencing was CD4+ T cells sorted from blood. The TCR originated in a human donor in good health. Some clones in this sample may be carry-over from other donors' samples. CDR3 protein: CASSLLSSAKSGEQYF. The CDR3 DNA is TGTGCCAGCAGCTTGTTGTCCAGCGCCAAATCGGGAGAGCAGTACTTC.